Below, 15 T cell receptor beta chains from the same sample are listed, as sequenced in a study of cytomegalovirus exposure and HLA in healthy donors. The PCR had 60 Vbeta and 13 Jbeta primers. Only in-frame clones appear in the TCRdb table, and some are missing; sequencing was by immunoSEQ multiplex PCR. The repertoire has about 130,000 clones, roughly four fifths of them found once; the top ten carry roughly 1.2%. Material: PBMCs. All receptors come from a boy between 5 and 17 years old in good health and CMV-seronegative.

The chain's CDR3 is CASSPTGTGGKSEQFF. The CDR3 DNA sequence: TGTGCCAGCAGTCCCACCGGGACAGGGGGTAAAAGTGAGCAGTTCTTC. This chain connects TRBV6-6 to TRBJ2-1, with TRBD1 identical over 11 bases. The CDR3 sequence is 16 residues long. Germline CDR1 reads MNHNY; CDR2 reads SVGAGI (reference sequence). V gave up 5 bases and J gave up 9 bases; unmatched junction bases: 12.

The chain has TRBV25-1 and TRBJ1-1; 11 bases map to TRBD1. J gave up 7 bases and V 3 bases, and 4 bases lay outside the gene matches. This CDR3 has 14 residues. The germline V gene has CDR1 MGHDK and CDR2 SYGVNS. The CDR3 reads CASSDLGQGGEAFF. In DNA form, the CDR3 reads TGTGCCAGCAGTGATTTGGGACAGGGGGGTGAAGCTTTCTTT.

The V call is TRBV5-4, the J call TRBJ1-1; D is unresolved. V was trimmed by 3 bases and J by 3 bases, leaving 15 bases between them. Germline V lookup: CDR1 SGHNT, CDR2 YYREEE (reference sequence). The CDR3 loop spans 15 amino acids. CDR3 sequence: CASSSMFSRDTEAFF. CDR3 bases: TGTGCCAGCAGCTCTATGTTCTCACGAGACACTGAAGCTTTCTTT.

V is TRBV2 and J is TRBJ1-5, with D maybe TRBD1 (5 bases). Deletions cut 3 bases from V and 1 base from J, with 16 bases between. This CDR3 region has 17 residues. Germline assignment: CDR1 SNHLY and CDR2 FYNNEI. CDR3 loop: CASSDEVGPRSNQPQHF. DNA for the CDR3: TGTGCCAGCAGTGATGAGGTGGGGCCTCGGAGCAATCAGCCCCAGCATTTT.

The chain joins TRBV2 to TRBJ1-1; D possibly corresponds to TRBD1 (6 bases). V lost 6 bases, J lost 10 bases, and 27 bases lay in between. This CDR3 is 16 amino acids long. Germline V lookup: CDR1 SNHLY, CDR2 FYNNEI. Here the CDR3 reads CASRNWLAGDGSPAFF. In DNA form, the CDR3 reads TGTGCCAGCAGGAACTGGTTGGCAGGGGACGGATCCCCAGCTTTCTTT.

The CDR3 DNA is TGTGCCAGCAGCCCAGGGACAGCCGAATACGAGCAGTACTTC. Protein: CASSPGTAEYEQYF. This chain connects TRBV7-2 to TRBJ2-7; 7 nucleotides match TRBD1. Trimming at V came to 5 bases and at J to 4 bases, leaving 8 bases not matched to a gene. The CDR3 extends over 14 amino acids. The germline V gene has CDR1 SGHTA and CDR2 FQGNSA. Using reference TRBV7-2 and TRBJ2-7 for the parts outside the CDR3, the full variable domain is GAGVSQSPSNKVTEKGKDVELRCDPISGHTALYWYRQSLGQGLEFLIYFQGNSAPDKSGLPSDRFSAERTGGSVSTLTIQRTQQEDSAVYLCASSPGTAEYEQYFGPGTRLTVT.

V is TRBV9 and J is TRBJ1-4; D unclear. V was cut by 3 bases and J by 12 bases, with 15 bases left in between. The V gene's germline CDR1 is SGDLS and CDR2 YYNGEE. The length of the CDR3 is 13 residues. CDR3 coding DNA: TGTGCCAGCAGCGCGGACGGGAGGGAACAACTGTTTTTT. Translation gives CASSADGREQLFF.

The V gene is TRBV7-9, the J gene TRBJ1-1; TRBD1 is a possible D gene (6 bases). Germline V gives CDR1 SEHNR, CDR2 FQNEAQ (reference sequence). The CDR3 runs 14 residues. Trimming removed 7 bases at V and 0 bases at J, with 12 bases between. CDR3 coding DNA: TGTGCCAGCAACCCGGACAGACTGAACACTGAAGCTTTCTTT. This gives the protein CASNPDRLNTEAFF.

V and J are TRBV6-5 and TRBJ2-1, with TRBD2 matching 12 bases. This CDR3 has 16 residues. Trimming took 4 bases from V and 7 from J; bases not matched to a gene: 8. Germline assignment: CDR1 MNHEY and CDR2 SVGAGI. CDR3 sequence reads: CASSSWTSGKDNEQFF. CDR3 nucleotides: TGTGCCAGCAGTTCCTGGACTAGCGGGAAGGATAATGAGCAGTTCTTC.

The rearrangement uses TRBV7-9 and TRBJ1-1; unclear D gene. The CDR3 runs 12 residues. CDR1 is SEHNR, CDR2 FQNEAQ, per germline (reference sequence). V gave up 6 bases and J gave up 3 bases, with 8 bases separating them. In DNA form, the CDR3 reads TGTGCCAGCAGACTCGGGGACACTGAAGCTTTCTTT. Protein product: CASRLGDTEAFF.

V and J are TRBV29-1 and TRBJ1-1; 7 bases line up with TRBD1. Germline CDR1 and CDR2: SQVTM and ANQGSEA. This CDR3 comprises 12 residues. Trimming removed 6 bases from V and 8 bases from J; junction bases left unmatched: 9. Written as DNA, the CDR3 is TGCAGCGTAGACAGGGTGGGTTGCGAAGCTTTCTTT. Protein product: CSVDRVGCEAFF.

The V call is TRBV7-8, the J call TRBJ1-1; TRBD1 agrees at 9 bases. The V segment lost 1 base and the J segment 7 bases; nucleotides outside the gene matches: 10. The CDR3 has 16 residues. Per germline, CDR1 SGHVS and CDR2 FQNEAQ. The CDR3 DNA is TGTGCCAGCAGCTTAGGGAGGACAGGGGAGCAGGGTGAAGCTTTCTTT. Its protein is CASSLGRTGEQGEAFF.

V is TRBV7-2 and J is TRBJ2-7, with 13 bases matching TRBD2. Trimming at V came to 6 bases and at J to 4 bases, leaving 3 bases not matched to a gene. The CDR3 totals 14 residues. Per the germline V gene, CDR1 is SGHTA and CDR2 is FQGNSA. CDR3 bases: TGTGCCAGCAGGCCGGGACTAGCGGGGTACGAGCAGTACTTC. Residues: CASRPGLAGYEQYF. Complete variable domain (other parts from reference TRBV7-2 and TRBJ2-7): GAGVSQSPSNKVTEKGKDVELRCDPISGHTALYWYRQSLGQGLEFLIYFQGNSAPDKSGLPSDRFSAERTGGSVSTLTIQRTQQEDSAVYLCASRPGLAGYEQYFGPGTRLTVT.

V gene TRBV7-8 combines with J gene TRBJ1-2; 7 bases are shared with TRBD1. Germline lookup yields CDR1 SGHVS and CDR2 FQNEAQ. The CDR3 length is 18 residues. The V segment lost 7 bases and the J segment 1 base; nucleotides outside the gene matches: 18. DNA for the CDR3: TGTGCCAGCACCCCTTATAGGGACAGAAAAGCGGTTAACTATGGCTACACCTTC. Translated, it gives CASTPYRDRKAVNYGYTF.

In its sample, this clone was seen once. The gene calls are TRBV2 and TRBJ1-5, with D perhaps TRBD1 (5 bases). The V end was cut by 4 bases, the J end by 4 bases, with 8 bases between. The CDR3 extends over 13 amino acids. The germline V gene has CDR1 SNHLY and CDR2 FYNNEI. The CDR3 reads CASSAAGNQPQHF. CDR3 sequence (DNA): TGTGCCAGCAGTGCCGCAGGGAATCAGCCCCAGCATTTT. Looking up the rest from reference TRBV2 and TRBJ1-5 gives the full variable domain: EPEVTQTPSHQVTQMGQEVILRCVPISNHLYFYWYRQILGQKVEFLVSFYNNEISEKSEIFDDQFSVERPDGSNFTLKIRSTKLEDSAMYFCASSAAGNQPQHFGDGTRLSIL.